Each of the 3 T cell receptor beta chains below was sequenced from the same sample in a study of T cells in Graves' hyperthyroidism and ophthalmopathy. There were TCR beta CDR3 regions amplified from RNA transcripts. In the first-round RT-PCR of the TCR CDR3, the HTBI primer set was used. TCRdb called the multiplex PCR reads again in MiXCR, with one record for every CDR3 protein. The sample has some 690,000 distinct CDR3 sequences, roughly a sixth seen once. Sequenced material: blood. The receptors stem from a man aged 45 to 65 with Graves' hyperthyroidism.

This clonotype was seen a few times. This may arise from a read error, as a much more abundant clone is one base away. The rearrangement links TRBV11-2 to TRBJ2-3; tentatively, D is TRBD1 (6 bases). Germline lookup yields CDR1 SGHAT and CDR2 FQNNGV. There are 12 residues in the CDR3. CDR3 region: CAGSSRRGGQYF. In DNA, the CDR3 is TGTGCCGGCAGCTCCCGGCGAGGGGGGCAGTATTTT.

This clonotype was seen a handful of times. The chain carries TRBV28 and TRBJ2-2; D remains unclear. CDR3 length equals 14 residues. Germline CDR1 MDHEN, CDR2 SYDVKM. V lost 6 bases and J lost 3, with 11 bases in between. The CDR3 sequence: CASSARTHTGELFF. For the CDR3, the DNA is TGTGCCAGCAGCGCCCGGACGCACACCGGGGAGCTGTTTTTT.

This clonotype was counted ten times or more. The gene calls are TRBV7-3 and TRBJ2-5, with D possibly being TRBD2 (5 bases). Germline loops: CDR1 SGHTA, CDR2 FQGTGA. This CDR3 spans 14 amino acids. Deletions cut 4 bases from V and 3 bases from J, with 12 bases between. CDR3 sequence reads: CASSSGGLKETQYF. In DNA form, the CDR3 reads TGTGCCAGCAGCTCAGGAGGACTCAAAGAGACCCAGTACTTC.